Detailed here is one T cell receptor (beta chain). Its antigen is still unknown. These data are taken from a study of beta chain features in type 1 diabetes. Turning to the study itself: Healthy donors and patients had similar age, gender and cell yields.

The V end was cut by 7 bases, the J end by 0 bases, with 7 bases between. This CDR3 has 14 residues. Germline V gene data show CDR1 as SGHTA and CDR2 as FQGTGA. Expressed TCRB transcripts were sequenced because the entire RNA isolate underwent reverse transcription. Method: immunoSEQ multiplex PCR; TCRdb's copy keeps in-frame clones and lacks some. The profile shows around 330,000 clones, approximately 9.9% of them singletons. Sorted populations all had greater than 95% purity. Study observations and caveats: Moderate yet significant TCRB CDR3 shortening was seen in Type 1 diabetes patients in all four CD4+ subsets.

Input material: naive CD4+ T cells from blood. The clonotype was recovered from a woman under 40 in good health. This chain uses TRBV7-3 with TRBJ2-6; no clear D gene. CDR3 sequence: CASTPGSGANVLTF. Here the CDR3 DNA reads TGTGCCAGCACCCCAGGCTCTGGGGCCAACGTCCTGACTTTC.